Shown below are 3 T cell receptor beta chains from a single sample sequenced in a study of T cells after yellow fever vaccination. TCRdb re-analysed the 5' RACE reads in MiXCR, keeping a single row per CDR3 protein. This table has about 260,000 distinct CDR3 sequences, 10% to 15% appearing once. The source material was CD4+ T cells sorted from PBMCs, sampled 45 days after the yellow fever booster vaccination. The source is a man aged 30 to 39 who received the YFV17D yellow fever vaccine.

The rearrangement links TRBV28 to TRBJ2-7; 7 bases are shared with TRBD1. CDR1 is MDHEN and CDR2 is SYDVKM in the germline V gene. V dropped 6 bases and J dropped 6; count of bases not matched to a gene: 5. The CDR3 runs 12 residues. The CDR3 nucleotides read TGTGCCAGCAGCGACAGGGCTCGCGAGCAGTACTTC. This encodes CASSDRAREQYF.

The gene calls are TRBV6-1 and TRBJ2-1; 9 positions match TRBD2. CDR3 length: 15 residues. Germline V gene sequence: CDR1 MNHNS, CDR2 SASEGT. J lost 9 bases, V lost 6 bases, and 12 bases had no gene match. CDR3 region: CASSLRLAGSSEQFF. The CDR3 nucleotides are TGTGCCAGCAGCCTCCGTCTAGCGGGATCCAGTGAGCAGTTCTTC.

This clonotype showed up many times. CDR3 protein: CSAFSPGGDTQYF. The CDR3 DNA reads TGCAGTGCTTTTTCCCCGGGTGGCGATACGCAGTATTTT. The chain employs TRBV20-1 and TRBJ2-3; D is unresolved. V was shortened by 5 bases and J by 6 bases, with 15 bases between the two germline ends. Looked up from germline, CDR1 is DFQATT and CDR2 is SNEGSKA (reference sequence). The CDR3 runs to 13 residues.